This T cell receptor beta chain was recovered during a study of shared clonotypes between healthy human individuals. In the case of this clone: Its antigen is undetermined.

Sorted-subset replicate PCRs used around 200 ng of genomic DNA. This amount corresponded to some 30,000 T cell genomes. Produced via immunoSEQ multiplex PCR; TCRdb's table is partial and in-frame only. The data hold around 2,100,000 clones, with about 95% observed a single time. Naive CD8 cells comprised CD45RO-negative, CCR7-positively selected cells, excluding terminally differentiated effector memory CD45RA+ cells. Every one of the donors was a Caucasian adult that lived in Nashville, Tennessee. The V and J ends lost 0 bases and 5 bases, in that order; junction bases with no gene match: 10. CDR1 and CDR2 (germline): ENHRY, SYGVKD. The length of the CDR3 is 17 residues. Points from the study as a whole: For naive CD4 cells, approximately 4.7% of clonotypes were shared across a few donors.

The chain joins TRBV10-3 to TRBJ2-1, with 7 bases identical to TRBD2. The sample comprised naive CD8+ T cells sorted from blood. The source is a man younger than 30 in good health. The CDR3 DNA is TGTGCCATCAGTGAGTCGCGGAGTAGCGGGCGTAACAATGAGCAGTTCTTC. This sequence encodes CAISESRSSGRNNEQFF.